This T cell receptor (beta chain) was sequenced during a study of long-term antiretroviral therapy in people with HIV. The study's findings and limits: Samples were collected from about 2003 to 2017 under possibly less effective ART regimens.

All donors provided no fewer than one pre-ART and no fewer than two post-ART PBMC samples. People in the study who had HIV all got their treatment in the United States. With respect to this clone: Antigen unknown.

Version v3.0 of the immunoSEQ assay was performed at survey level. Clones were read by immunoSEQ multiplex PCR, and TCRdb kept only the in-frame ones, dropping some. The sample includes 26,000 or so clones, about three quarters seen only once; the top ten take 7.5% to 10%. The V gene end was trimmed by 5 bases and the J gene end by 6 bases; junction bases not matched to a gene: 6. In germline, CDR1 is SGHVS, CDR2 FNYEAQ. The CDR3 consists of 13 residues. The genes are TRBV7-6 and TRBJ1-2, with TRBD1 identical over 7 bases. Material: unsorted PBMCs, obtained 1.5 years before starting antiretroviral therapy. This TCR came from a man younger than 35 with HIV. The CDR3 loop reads CASSQTGLNGYTF. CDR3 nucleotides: TGTGCCAGCAGCCAGACAGGGCTAAATGGCTACACCTTC.